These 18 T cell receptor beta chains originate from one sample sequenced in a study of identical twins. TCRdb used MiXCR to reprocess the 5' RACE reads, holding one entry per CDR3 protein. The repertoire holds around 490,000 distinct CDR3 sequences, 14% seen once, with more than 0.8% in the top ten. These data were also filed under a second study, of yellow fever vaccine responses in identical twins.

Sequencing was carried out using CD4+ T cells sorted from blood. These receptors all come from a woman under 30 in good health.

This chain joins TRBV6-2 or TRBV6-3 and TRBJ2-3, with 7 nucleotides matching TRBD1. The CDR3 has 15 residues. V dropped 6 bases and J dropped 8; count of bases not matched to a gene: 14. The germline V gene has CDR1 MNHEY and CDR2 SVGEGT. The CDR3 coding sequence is TGTGCCAGCAGGACGACAGGGCAGAGAGCCGCTACGCAGTATTTT. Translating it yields CASRTTGQRAATQYF.

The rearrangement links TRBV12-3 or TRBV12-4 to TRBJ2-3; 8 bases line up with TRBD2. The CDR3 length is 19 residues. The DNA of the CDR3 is TGTACCTTCTGTTGTTGGGTCGGGGGGGTCCCAAGGGACACAGATACGCAGTATTTT. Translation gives CTFCCWVGGVPRDTDTQYF.

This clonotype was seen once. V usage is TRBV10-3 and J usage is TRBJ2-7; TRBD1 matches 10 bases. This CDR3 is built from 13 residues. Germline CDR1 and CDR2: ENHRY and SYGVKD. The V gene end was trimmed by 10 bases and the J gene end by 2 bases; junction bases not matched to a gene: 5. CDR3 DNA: TGTGCCACGGGACAGGGGATCACCTACGAGCAGTACTTC. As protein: CATGQGITYEQYF.

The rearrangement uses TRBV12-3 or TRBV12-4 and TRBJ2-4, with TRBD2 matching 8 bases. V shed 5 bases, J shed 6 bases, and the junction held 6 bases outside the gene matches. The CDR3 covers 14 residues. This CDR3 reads CASSHQTSANIQYF. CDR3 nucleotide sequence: TGTGCCAGCAGTCACCAGACTAGCGCAAACATTCAGTACTTC.

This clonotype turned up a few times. CDR3 in DNA: TGTGCCAGCAGCCGCCAGGGGGGAACTAATGAAAAACTGTTTTTT. Translation gives CASSRQGGTNEKLFF. The J gene is TRBJ1-4, the V gene TRBV12-3 or TRBV12-4; 7 nucleotides line up with TRBD1. V dropped 6 bases and J dropped 1; count of bases not matched to a gene: 5. This CDR3 contains 15 residues.

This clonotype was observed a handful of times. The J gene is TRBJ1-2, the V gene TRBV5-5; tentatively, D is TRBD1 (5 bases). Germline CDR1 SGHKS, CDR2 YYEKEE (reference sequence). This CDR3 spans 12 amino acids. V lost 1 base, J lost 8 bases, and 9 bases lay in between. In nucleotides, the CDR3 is TGTGCCAGCAGCTTGCCAGGGATAGGCTACACCTTC. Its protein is CASSLPGIGYTF.

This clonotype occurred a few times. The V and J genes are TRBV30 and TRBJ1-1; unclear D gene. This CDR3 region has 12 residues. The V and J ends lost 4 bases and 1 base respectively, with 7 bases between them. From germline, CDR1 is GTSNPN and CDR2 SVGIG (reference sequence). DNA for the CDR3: TGTGCCTGGAATAATGGGAACACTGAAGCTTTCTTT. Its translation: CAWNNGNTEAFF.

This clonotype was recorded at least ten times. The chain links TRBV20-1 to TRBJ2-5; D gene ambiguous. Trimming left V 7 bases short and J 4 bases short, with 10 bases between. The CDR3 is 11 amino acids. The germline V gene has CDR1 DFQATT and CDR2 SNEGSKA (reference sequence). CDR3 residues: CSVVRVETQYF. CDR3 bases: TGCAGTGTAGTAAGGGTAGAGACCCAGTACTTC.

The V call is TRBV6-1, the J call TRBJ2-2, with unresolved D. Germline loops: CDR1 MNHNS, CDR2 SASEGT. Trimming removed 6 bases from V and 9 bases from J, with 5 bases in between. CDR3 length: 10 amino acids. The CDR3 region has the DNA TGTGCCAGCAGGAGGAGGGAGCTGTTTTTT. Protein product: CASRRRELFF.

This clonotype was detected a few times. Here the CDR3 reads CASSQASLGRFF. The CDR3 bases are TGTGCCAGCAGCCAAGCCTCCCTAGGTCGGTTCTTC. V usage is TRBV3-1 and J usage is TRBJ2-1; D uncertain. Trimming took off 1 base at V and 15 bases at J, with 13 bases between the two ends. The CDR3 covers 12 residues. CDR1 and CDR2 (germline): LGHDT, YNNKEL (reference sequence).

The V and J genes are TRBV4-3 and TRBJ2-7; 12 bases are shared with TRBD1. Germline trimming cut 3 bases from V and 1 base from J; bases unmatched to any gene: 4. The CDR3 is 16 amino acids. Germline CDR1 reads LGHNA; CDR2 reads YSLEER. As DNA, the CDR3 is TGCGCCAGCAGCCAGGGGACAGGGGGCAGATCCTACGAGCAGTACTTC. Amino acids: CASSQGTGGRSYEQYF.

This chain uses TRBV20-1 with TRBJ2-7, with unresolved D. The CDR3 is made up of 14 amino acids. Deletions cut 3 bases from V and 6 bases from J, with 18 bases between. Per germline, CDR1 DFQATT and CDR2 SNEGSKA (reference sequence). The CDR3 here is CSASPARVGFEQYF. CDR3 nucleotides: TGCAGTGCTAGCCCGGCTAGGGTAGGCTTCGAGCAGTACTTC.

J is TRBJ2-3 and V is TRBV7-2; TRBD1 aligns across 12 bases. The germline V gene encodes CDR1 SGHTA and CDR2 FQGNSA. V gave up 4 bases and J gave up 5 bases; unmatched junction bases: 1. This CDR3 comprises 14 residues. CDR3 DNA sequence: TGTGCCAGCAGCTGGGACAGGGGGCAAGATACGCAGTATTTT. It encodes CASSWDRGQDTQYF.

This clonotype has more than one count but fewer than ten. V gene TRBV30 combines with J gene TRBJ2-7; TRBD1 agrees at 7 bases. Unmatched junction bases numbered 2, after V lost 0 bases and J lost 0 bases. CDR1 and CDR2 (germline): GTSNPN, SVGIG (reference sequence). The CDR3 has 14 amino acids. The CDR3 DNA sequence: TGTGCCTGGAGTGTAGGGGGCAGCTCCTACGAGCAGTACTTC. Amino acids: CAWSVGGSSYEQYF.

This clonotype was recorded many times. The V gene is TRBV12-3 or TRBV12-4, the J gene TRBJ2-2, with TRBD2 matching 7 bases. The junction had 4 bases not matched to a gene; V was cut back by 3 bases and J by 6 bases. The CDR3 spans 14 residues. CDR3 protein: CASSFFGGAGELFF. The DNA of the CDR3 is TGTGCCAGCAGTTTCTTTGGGGGGGCCGGGGAGCTGTTTTTT.

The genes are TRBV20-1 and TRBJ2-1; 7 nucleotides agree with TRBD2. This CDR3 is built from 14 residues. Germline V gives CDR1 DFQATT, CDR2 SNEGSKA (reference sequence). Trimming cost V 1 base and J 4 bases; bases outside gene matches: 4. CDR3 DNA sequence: TGCAGTGCTAGAGTCAGCGGGATGTACAATGAGCAGTTCTTC. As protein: CSARVSGMYNEQFF.

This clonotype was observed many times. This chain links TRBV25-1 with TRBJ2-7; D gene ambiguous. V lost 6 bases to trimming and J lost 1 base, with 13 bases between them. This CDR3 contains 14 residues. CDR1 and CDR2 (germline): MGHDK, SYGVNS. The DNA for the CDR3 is TGTGCCAGCAGGAGACAAGGCTGGTCCTACGAGCAGTACTTC. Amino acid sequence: CASRRQGWSYEQYF.

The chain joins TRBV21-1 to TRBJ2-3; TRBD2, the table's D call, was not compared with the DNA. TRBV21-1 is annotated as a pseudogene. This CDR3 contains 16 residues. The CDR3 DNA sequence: TGTGCCAGCAGCTGTAAACTAGCGGGAGGCACAGATACGCAGTATTTT. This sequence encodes CASSCKLAGGTDTQYF.